The 22 T cell receptor beta chains listed next were all sequenced from one sample in a study of cytomegalovirus exposure and HLA in healthy donors. Researchers ran the PCR with 60 Vbeta and 13 Jbeta primers. Produced via immunoSEQ multiplex PCR; TCRdb's table is partial and in-frame only. The sample contains 120,000 or so clones, 77% of which appear only once. The specimen sequenced was PBMCs. Receptors originate from a human donor in good health.

The J gene is TRBJ2-5, the V gene TRBV6-5, with D possibly TRBD2 on 5 matching bases. Trimming pared 2 bases from V and 2 bases from J, leaving 12 bases between. In germline, CDR1 is MNHEY, CDR2 SVGAGI. There are 15 residues in the CDR3. The CDR3, as DNA: TGTGCCAGCAGTTACAAAGCGGCGTATCAAGAGACCCAGTACTTC. Encoded protein: CASSYKAAYQETQYF.

This chain uses TRBV7-6 with TRBJ1-3; perhaps TRBD1 as D (5 bases). The CDR3 is 14 amino acids. Germline V lookup: CDR1 SGHVS, CDR2 FNYEAQ. Deletions cut 3 bases from V and 4 bases from J, with 10 bases between. CDR3 loop: CASSFLGAGNTIYF. The CDR3 DNA sequence: TGTGCCAGCAGCTTCTTAGGGGCAGGAAACACCATATATTTT.

The chain employs TRBV6-1 and TRBJ1-4, with D hard to call. The germline gives CDR1 MNHNS, CDR2 SASEGT. With 7 bases removed from V and 0 bases from J, the gap between germline ends came to 6 bases. The CDR3 runs to 13 residues. CDR3 DNA: TGTGCCAGCAAAGCGACAACTAATGAAAAACTGTTTTTT. Translating it yields CASKATTNEKLFF.

In its sample, this clone was seen a few times. The rearrangement joins TRBV28 to TRBJ2-3; TRBD2 agrees at 13 bases. This CDR3 has 19 residues. V shed 5 bases, J shed 3 bases, and the junction held 14 bases outside the gene matches. Looked up from germline, CDR1 is MDHEN and CDR2 is SYDVKM. The CDR3 reads CASSTGLAGEGVRTDTQYF. The CDR3 DNA reads as TGTGCCAGCAGTACAGGACTAGCGGGAGAGGGCGTCCGGACAGATACGCAGTATTTT.

V usage is TRBV7-9 and J usage is TRBJ2-3; D might be TRBD1 (5 bases). This CDR3 contains 16 residues. Germline V gene sequence: CDR1 SEHNR, CDR2 FQNEAQ (reference sequence). V lost 5 bases and J 6 bases, leaving 21 bases between the germline ends. The CDR3 sequence: CASSAPVVGVGDTQYF. CDR3 DNA: TGTGCCAGCAGCGCCCCCGTCGTAGGGGTTGGGGATACGCAGTATTTT.

The chain joins TRBV28 to TRBJ1-2, with a possible D match to TRBD1 (5 bases). V lost 8 bases and J lost 6, with 13 bases in between. Germline V gives CDR1 MDHEN, CDR2 SYDVKM. The CDR3 covers 12 residues. The CDR3 coding sequence is TGTGCCAGCGCCAACGGAGGGGATGGCTACACCTTC. Amino acids: CASANGGDGYTF.

This chain connects TRBV10-3 to TRBJ2-2; D possibly corresponds to TRBD1 (6 bases). Germline V gene data show CDR1 as ENHRY and CDR2 as SYGVKD. Trimming removed 0 bases from V and 5 bases from J, with 16 bases in between. The CDR3 length is 17 residues. The CDR3 is CAISESVQGFSTGELFF. The CDR3 DNA reads as TGTGCCATCAGTGAGTCGGTCCAGGGGTTTTCGACCGGGGAGCTGTTTTTT.

The V and J genes are TRBV9 and TRBJ1-2; possibly TRBD1 for D (5 bases). Germline V gene sequence: CDR1 SGDLS, CDR2 YYNGEE. There are 12 residues in the CDR3. With 0 bases removed from V and 8 bases from J, the gap between germline ends came to 8 bases. CDR3 sequence: CASSVGTRGYTF. In nucleotides, the CDR3 is TGTGCCAGCAGCGTAGGGACACGGGGCTACACCTTC.

There are a few counts of this clone. The chain employs TRBV28 and TRBJ1-4; perhaps TRBD1 as D (5 bases). Trimming stripped 3 bases from V and 7 bases from J, with 15 bases between. The CDR3 is 15 residues long. Germline V lookup: CDR1 MDHEN, CDR2 SYDVKM. CDR3 sequence: CASSFPSPGGEKLFF. The CDR3 region has the DNA TGTGCCAGCAGTTTCCCCAGTCCCGGGGGTGAAAAACTGTTTTTT.

V and J are TRBV2 and TRBJ1-1, with TRBD1 identical over 7 bases. CDR1 and CDR2 from the germline V gene are SNHLY and FYNNEI. This CDR3 comprises 14 residues. After removal of 6 bases from V and 0 bases from J, the junction contained 4 bases not matched to a gene. The CDR3 reads CASSQQGMNTEAFF. The CDR3 bases are TGTGCCAGCAGCCAACAGGGGATGAACACTGAAGCTTTCTTT.

In its sample, this clone was seen once. The V and J genes are TRBV4-1 and TRBJ2-3; D is unresolved. The CDR3 sequence is 15 residues long. The germline gives CDR1 MGHRA, CDR2 YSYEKL. With 0 bases removed from V and 7 bases from J, the gap between germline ends came to 14 bases. DNA for the CDR3: TGCGCCAGCAGCCAAGATCCCCAACCACAGAATACGCAGTATTTT. Protein: CASSQDPQPQNTQYF.

V and J are TRBV19 and TRBJ2-1; D may be TRBD2 (5 bases). Trimming removed 2 bases at V and 4 bases at J, with 9 bases between. Germline V gene sequence: CDR1 LNHDA, CDR2 SQIVND (reference sequence). The length of the CDR3 is 14 residues. CDR3 DNA: TGTGCCAGTAGTATAAGCCGGGGATACAATGAGCAGTTCTTC. Translating it yields CASSISRGYNEQFF.

This chain joins TRBV6-5 and TRBJ1-5, with a tentative D call TRBD1 (6 bases). V lost 0 bases to trimming and J lost 5 bases, with 8 bases between them. Germline V CDR1 and CDR2: MNHEY, SVGAGI. The CDR3 has 14 residues. The CDR3 is CASSYSNRDQPQHF. Written as DNA, the CDR3 is TGTGCCAGCAGTTACTCGAACAGGGATCAGCCCCAGCATTTT.

CDR3 residues: CASSDGTGSYGYTF. The CDR3 bases are TGCGCCAGCAGTGACGGGACAGGGAGCTATGGCTACACCTTC. This chain uses TRBV10-2 with TRBJ1-2, with 9 bases matching TRBD1. The CDR3 has 14 amino acids. V was clipped by 3 bases and J by 4 bases; unmatched bases: 3. Germline V gene sequence: CDR1 WSHSY, CDR2 SAAADI.

In DNA, the CDR3 is TGTGCCAGCAGTGAAGGCCGGACAGGGGGCGATCAGCCCCAGCATTTT. It is translated as CASSEGRTGGDQPQHF. The chain combines TRBV2 with TRBJ1-5; TRBD1 agrees at 11 bases. Per germline, CDR1 SNHLY and CDR2 FYNNEI. Unmatched junction bases numbered 4, after V lost 1 base and J lost 5 bases. The CDR3 sequence is 16 residues long.

V gene TRBV5-1 combines with J gene TRBJ1-1; 9 positions match TRBD1. The CDR3 covers 14 residues. J lost 5 bases, V lost 3 bases, and 5 bases had no gene match. Per germline, CDR1 SGHRS and CDR2 YFSETQ. This CDR3 reads CASSSTGTGTEAFF. CDR3 nucleotides: TGCGCCAGCAGCTCCACCGGGACAGGGACTGAAGCTTTCTTT.

The genes are TRBV19 and TRBJ2-1, with 8 bases identical to TRBD2. The CDR3 loop spans 14 amino acids. Losses at the gene ends were 6 bases for V and 4 bases for J; bases not matched to a gene: 5. Germline assignment: CDR1 LNHDA and CDR2 SQIVND (reference sequence). The CDR3 protein is CASSPTSGYNEQFF. The CDR3, as DNA: TGTGCCAGTAGCCCTACTAGCGGATACAATGAGCAGTTCTTC.

V usage is TRBV28 and J usage is TRBJ1-2, with TRBD1 as a possible D gene (6 bases). This CDR3 is 13 amino acids long. Trimming cost V 5 bases and J 5 bases, with 12 bases left between them. CDR1 and CDR2 (germline): MDHEN, SYDVKM. CDR3 in DNA: TGTGCCAGCAGTCAGGGGCTCGAGTATGGCTACACCTTC. Protein product: CASSQGLEYGYTF.

The chain carries TRBV19 and TRBJ2-2, with 13 bases matching TRBD2. The CDR3 is 18 amino acids. The J segment lost 2 bases and the V segment lost 10 bases, leaving 13 bases of the junction unmatched. CDR1 is LNHDA, CDR2 SQIVND, per germline (reference sequence). The CDR3 DNA reads as TGTGCCACCACCCCCCCGGGACTAGCGGGAAGAAACACCGGGGAGCTGTTTTTT. This translates into CATTPPGLAGRNTGELFF.

The gene calls are TRBV2 and TRBJ1-4, with TRBD1 matching over 9 bases. Germline V gives CDR1 SNHLY, CDR2 FYNNEI. V lost 5 bases and J lost 7; bases outside the gene matches: 8. CDR3 length: 15 amino acids. The CDR3 nucleotides are TGTGCCAGCAGTAACGACAGGGGGGAAACTGAAAAACTGTTTTTT. Protein product: CASSNDRGETEKLFF. Full variable domain (rest looked up from reference TRBV2 and TRBJ1-4): EPEVTQTPSHQVTQMGQEVILRCVPISNHLYFYWYRQILGQKVEFLVSFYNNEISEKSEIFDDQFSVERPDGSNFTLKIRSTKLEDSAMYFCASSNDRGETEKLFFGSGTQLSVL.

Written as DNA, the CDR3 is TGTGCCAGCAGTTGGGACAGGGGTTACGAGCAGTACTTC. Protein product: CASSWDRGYEQYF. The J gene is TRBJ2-7, the V gene TRBV6-5; 10 bases match TRBD1. The J segment lost 4 bases and the V segment lost 4 bases, leaving 1 base of the junction unmatched. Per germline, CDR1 MNHEY and CDR2 SVGAGI. CDR3 length equals 13 residues.

The chain is built from TRBV18 and TRBJ2-5; maybe TRBD1 (5 bases). The CDR3 contains 15 residues. The germline V and J ends were trimmed by 3 bases and 2 bases, with 13 bases remaining between them. CDR1 is KGHSH, CDR2 LQKENI, per germline. CDR3 amino acids: CASSPWQGLQETQYF. In DNA form, the CDR3 reads TGTGCCAGCTCACCGTGGCAGGGCCTTCAAGAGACCCAGTACTTC.